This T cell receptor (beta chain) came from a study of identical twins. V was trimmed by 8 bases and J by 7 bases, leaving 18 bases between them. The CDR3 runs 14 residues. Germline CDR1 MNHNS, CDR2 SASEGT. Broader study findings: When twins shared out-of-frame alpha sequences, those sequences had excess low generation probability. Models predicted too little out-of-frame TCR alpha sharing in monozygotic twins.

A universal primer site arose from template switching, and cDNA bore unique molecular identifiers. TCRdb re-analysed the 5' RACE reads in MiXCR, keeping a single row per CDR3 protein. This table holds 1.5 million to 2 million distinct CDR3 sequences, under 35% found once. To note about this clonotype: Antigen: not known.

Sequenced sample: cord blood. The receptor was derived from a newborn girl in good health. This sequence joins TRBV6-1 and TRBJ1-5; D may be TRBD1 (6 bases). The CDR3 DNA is TGTGCCAGCGATATGGGACACCACGTCCAGCCCCAGCATTTT. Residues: CASDMGHHVQPQHF.